The 20 T cell receptor beta chains below come from one sample, sequenced in a study of cytomegalovirus exposure and HLA in healthy donors. PCR was performed using 60 Vbeta and 13 Jbeta primers. This table comes from immunoSEQ multiplex PCR, and its TCRdb copy is limited to in-frame clones, with some not included. The sample carries over 75,000 clones, approximately 78% recorded once. Sample: PBMCs. The receptors shown here come from a woman aged 55-69 years in good health and CMV-seronegative.

In its sample, this clone was seen once. This chain uses TRBV7-2 with TRBJ2-7; 9 bases are shared with TRBD1. Germline lookup yields CDR1 SGHTA and CDR2 FQGNSA. V shed 3 bases, J shed 2 bases, and the junction held 5 bases outside the gene matches. This CDR3 contains 15 residues. The CDR3 spells CASSLGTGNPYEQYF. CDR3 in DNA: TGTGCCAGCAGCTTGGGGACAGGGAACCCCTACGAGCAGTACTTC.

The V gene is TRBV6-6, the J gene TRBJ1-3; 9 nucleotides line up with TRBD1. The V gene end was trimmed by 7 bases and the J gene end by 4 bases; junction bases not matched to a gene: 8. CDR3 length equals 15 residues. Germline values: CDR1 MNHNY, CDR2 SVGAGI (reference sequence). CDR3 residues: CASIGAGQGGNTIYF. In nucleotides, the CDR3 is TGTGCCAGCATAGGAGCCGGACAGGGGGGAAACACCATATATTTT.

This chain uses TRBV6-6 with TRBJ1-5; no definite D call. CDR1 is MNHNY and CDR2 is SVGAGI in the germline V gene (reference sequence). The CDR3 consists of 15 residues. V was shortened by 6 bases and J by 0 bases, with 12 bases between the two germline ends. CDR3 in DNA: TGTGCCAGCAGCCCCTTGACTAATAGCAATCAGCCCCAGCATTTT. This codes for CASSPLTNSNQPQHF.

This chain uses TRBV4-1 with TRBJ1-5; maybe TRBD1 (6 bases). Looked up from germline, CDR1 is MGHRA and CDR2 is YSYEKL. CDR3 size: 16 residues. V lost 0 bases and J 6 bases, leaving 15 bases between the germline ends. CDR3 residues: CASSQDLIGQFQPQHF. CDR3 DNA sequence: TGCGCCAGCAGCCAAGATCTGATTGGACAGTTTCAGCCCCAGCATTTT.

The chain carries TRBV14 and TRBJ2-1, with 8 nucleotides matching TRBD2. This CDR3 region has 16 residues. Germline V CDR1 and CDR2: SGHDN, FVKESK. The V and J ends lost 1 base and 3 bases, in that order; junction bases with no gene match: 5. The CDR3 nucleotides read TGTGCCAGCAGCCAAGTGGCGGGGGGCCACTACAATGAGCAGTTCTTC. Its translation is CASSQVAGGHYNEQFF.

The chain combines TRBV7-9 with TRBJ2-1; 7 bases map to TRBD2. Germline-derived CDR1 and CDR2 are SEHNR and FQNEAQ (reference sequence). The CDR3 length is 16 residues. The V gene end was trimmed by 1 base and the J gene end by 5 bases; junction bases not matched to a gene: 8. The CDR3, as DNA: TGTGCCAGCAGCTTAGGCCCCTCGCTAGCGGACAATGAGCAGTTCTTC. Its protein product is CASSLGPSLADNEQFF.

The V gene is TRBV27, the J gene TRBJ2-1; D might be TRBD2 (5 bases). With 2 bases removed from V and 5 bases from J, the gap between germline ends came to 7 bases. The CDR3 is 13 residues long. Germline V gene data show CDR1 as MNHEY and CDR2 as SMNVEV (reference sequence). The CDR3 loop is CASSLRGNNEQFF. The CDR3 DNA reads TGTGCCAGCAGTTTACGGGGAAACAATGAGCAGTTCTTC.

The chain joins TRBV27 to TRBJ1-6; TRBD1 aligns across 9 bases. Per the germline V gene, CDR1 is MNHEY and CDR2 is SMNVEV (reference sequence). J lost 7 bases, V lost 7 bases, and 5 bases had no gene match. This CDR3 contains 14 residues. The CDR3 reads CASKYGTGNSPLHF. The DNA of the CDR3 is TGTGCCAGCAAATACGGGACAGGGAATTCACCCCTCCACTTT.

The rearrangement joins TRBV19 to TRBJ1-1, with 11 positions matching TRBD1. J gave up 6 bases and V 3 bases, and 9 bases lay outside the gene matches. The CDR3 runs 16 residues. The germline gives CDR1 LNHDA, CDR2 SQIVND (reference sequence). CDR3 loop: CASSMLSGTGGPEAFF. The CDR3 coding sequence is TGTGCCAGTAGTATGTTATCTGGGACAGGGGGTCCTGAAGCTTTCTTT.

This rearrangement joins TRBV2 to TRBJ1-5; a possible D gene is TRBD1 (5 bases). The length of the CDR3 is 16 residues. Trimming removed 3 bases from V and 7 bases from J, with 19 bases in between. Germline CDR1 SNHLY, CDR2 FYNNEI. The chain's CDR3 is CASSDPRAGRWQPQHF. The DNA for the CDR3 is TGTGCCAGCAGTGACCCCAGGGCAGGGCGATGGCAGCCCCAGCATTTT. The full variable domain, in which reference TRBV2 and TRBJ1-5 provide the parts outside the CDR3, is EPEVTQTPSHQVTQMGQEVILRCVPISNHLYFYWYRQILGQKVEFLVSFYNNEISEKSEIFDDQFSVERPDGSNFTLKIRSTKLEDSAMYFCASSDPRAGRWQPQHFGDGTRLSIL.

This clone was seen more than once but under ten times. The chain couples TRBV4-3 to TRBJ1-1, with TRBD1 identical over 7 bases. The V segment lost 0 bases and the J segment 1 base; nucleotides outside the gene matches: 11. CDR1 is LGHNA and CDR2 is YSLEER in the germline V gene. The CDR3 loop spans 18 amino acids. The CDR3 region is CASSQEPLVGTANTEAFF. CDR3 DNA: TGCGCCAGCAGCCAAGAGCCCCTCGTCGGGACAGCGAACACTGAAGCTTTCTTT.

The V call is TRBV11-2, the J call TRBJ2-7; tentative D call: TRBD2 (5 bases). CDR1 is SGHAT and CDR2 is FQNNGV in the germline V gene. The CDR3 has 12 residues. V was cut by 4 bases and J by 7 bases, with 11 bases left in between. The CDR3 DNA follows: TGTGCCAGCAGCTCCCCGGGGTGGGAGCAGTACTTC. Translating it yields CASSSPGWEQYF.

The chain links TRBV9 to TRBJ1-3, with D possibly being TRBD1 (5 bases). Trimming cost V 2 bases and J 0 bases, with 9 bases left between them. The CDR3 spans 15 residues. Germline V gene lookup returns CDR1 SGDLS and CDR2 YYNGEE. CDR3 nucleotide sequence: TGTGCCAGCAGCGTCGACAGTACCTCTGGAAACACCATATATTTT. This sequence encodes CASSVDSTSGNTIYF.

The rearrangement joins TRBV2 to TRBJ1-5; a possible D gene is TRBD1 (5 bases). CDR1 and CDR2 from the germline V gene are SNHLY and FYNNEI. V gave up 2 bases and J gave up 2 bases, with 13 bases separating them. The CDR3 consists of 16 residues. The CDR3 DNA is TGTGCCAGCAGTGAATATTGGGGGGTAGGCAATCAGCCCCAGCATTTT. Translated: CASSEYWGVGNQPQHF.

V and J are TRBV7-9 and TRBJ1-6; no clear D gene. Trimming took off 5 bases at V and 9 bases at J, with 14 bases between the two ends. CDR3 length equals 14 residues. The germline CDR1 and CDR2 sequences are SEHNR and FQNEAQ (reference sequence). The CDR3 reads CASSPSARLSPLHF. The CDR3 DNA reads as TGTGCCAGCAGCCCTAGCGCACGGCTTTCACCCCTCCACTTT.

The chain has TRBV5-6 and TRBJ2-1; maybe TRBD1 (5 bases). V shed 0 bases and J shed 0 bases, with 10 bases lying between them. The CDR3 runs to 16 residues. Per germline, CDR1 SGHDT and CDR2 YYEEEE. CDR3 sequence reads: CASSLAGASSYNEQFF. The DNA of the CDR3 is TGTGCCAGCAGCTTGGCTGGGGCCAGCTCCTACAATGAGCAGTTCTTC.

The chain uses TRBV2 and TRBJ1-2, with 9 bases lining up with TRBD1. The germline V gene has CDR1 SNHLY and CDR2 FYNNEI. The CDR3 totals 14 residues. J was trimmed by 4 bases and V by 6 bases; bases with no gene match: 6. CDR3 sequence (DNA): TGTGCCAGCAGCGCCACAGGGGGCGGCTATGGCTACACCTTC. Translated: CASSATGGGYGYTF.

The CDR3 nucleotides read TGTGCCTACTCCCGCGTAGAGGACCAAGAGACCCAGTACTTC. Its translation is CAYSRVEDQETQYF. The chain is built from TRBV30 and TRBJ2-5, with D unresolved. The CDR3 is 14 amino acids. Germline CDR1 is GTSNPN and CDR2 is SVGIG (reference sequence). Trimming took off 7 bases at V and 0 bases at J, with 15 bases between the two ends.

V usage is TRBV13 and J usage is TRBJ2-7; 9 nucleotides match TRBD2. The germline CDR1 and CDR2 sequences are PRHDT and FYEKMQ (reference sequence). The CDR3 totals 16 residues. V lost 4 bases, J lost 0 bases, and 7 bases stayed unmatched. CDR3 nucleotides: TGTGCCAGCAGCTCCGAAGCGGGGGGAAGCTCCTACGAGCAGTACTTC. Translation gives CASSSEAGGSSYEQYF.

This rearrangement joins TRBV29-1 to TRBJ2-1; 12 nucleotides agree with TRBD2. The germline CDR1 and CDR2 sequences are SQVTM and ANQGSEA. The CDR3 runs 17 residues. J gave up 0 bases and V 6 bases, and 9 bases lay outside the gene matches. The CDR3 protein is CSVAGTSGLSSYNEQFF. DNA for the CDR3: TGCAGCGTGGCCGGGACTAGCGGGTTGAGCTCCTACAATGAGCAGTTCTTC.